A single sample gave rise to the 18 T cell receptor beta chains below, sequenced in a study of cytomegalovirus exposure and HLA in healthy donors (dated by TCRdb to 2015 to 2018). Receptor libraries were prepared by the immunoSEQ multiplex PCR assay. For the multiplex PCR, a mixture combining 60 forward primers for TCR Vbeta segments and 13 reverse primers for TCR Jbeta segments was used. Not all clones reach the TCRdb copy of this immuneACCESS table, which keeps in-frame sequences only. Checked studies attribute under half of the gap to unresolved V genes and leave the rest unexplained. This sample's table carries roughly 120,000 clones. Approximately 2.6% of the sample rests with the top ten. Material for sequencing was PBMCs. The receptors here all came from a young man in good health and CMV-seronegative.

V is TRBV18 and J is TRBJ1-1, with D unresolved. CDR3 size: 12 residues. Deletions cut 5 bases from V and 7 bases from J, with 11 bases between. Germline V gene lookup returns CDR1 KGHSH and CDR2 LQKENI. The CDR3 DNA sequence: TGTGCCAGCTCAGCGGGTCGGAGTGAAGCTTTCTTT. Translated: CASSAGRSEAFF.

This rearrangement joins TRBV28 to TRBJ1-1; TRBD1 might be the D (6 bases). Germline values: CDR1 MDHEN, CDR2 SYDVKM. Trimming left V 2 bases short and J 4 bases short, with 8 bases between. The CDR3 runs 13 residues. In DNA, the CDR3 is TGTGCCAGCAGTTTAGGGGGGGCCACTGAAGCTTTCTTT. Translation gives CASSLGGATEAFF.

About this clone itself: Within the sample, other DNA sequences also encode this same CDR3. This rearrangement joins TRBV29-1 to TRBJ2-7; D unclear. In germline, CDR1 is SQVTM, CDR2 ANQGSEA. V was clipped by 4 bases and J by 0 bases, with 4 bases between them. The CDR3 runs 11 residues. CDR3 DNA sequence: TGCAGCGTTGGGAGCTCCTACGAGCAGTACTTC. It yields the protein CSVGSSYEQYF.

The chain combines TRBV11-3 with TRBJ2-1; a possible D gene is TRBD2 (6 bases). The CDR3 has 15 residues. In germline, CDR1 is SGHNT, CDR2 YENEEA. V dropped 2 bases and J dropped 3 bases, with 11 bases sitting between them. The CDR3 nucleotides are TGTGCCAGCAGCTTATCGGGACTTAGCTACAATGAGCAGTTCTTC. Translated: CASSLSGLSYNEQFF.

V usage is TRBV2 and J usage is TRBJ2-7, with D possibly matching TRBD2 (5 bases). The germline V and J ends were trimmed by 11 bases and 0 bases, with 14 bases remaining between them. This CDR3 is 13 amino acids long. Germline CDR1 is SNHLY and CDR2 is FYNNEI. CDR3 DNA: TGTGCCCGTGGAGGTGTCAGCTCCTACGAGCAGTACTTC. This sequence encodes CARGGVSSYEQYF.

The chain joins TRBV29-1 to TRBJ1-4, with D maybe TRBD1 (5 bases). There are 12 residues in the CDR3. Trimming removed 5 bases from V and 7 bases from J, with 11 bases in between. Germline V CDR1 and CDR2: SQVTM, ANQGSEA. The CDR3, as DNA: TGCAGCGTTCGTACAGGAACTGAAAAACTGTTTTTT. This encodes CSVRTGTEKLFF.

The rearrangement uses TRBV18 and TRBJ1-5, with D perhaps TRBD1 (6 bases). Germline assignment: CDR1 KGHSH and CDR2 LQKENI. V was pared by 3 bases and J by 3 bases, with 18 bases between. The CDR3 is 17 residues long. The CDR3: CASSPRTRDNFNQPQHF. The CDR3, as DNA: TGTGCCAGCTCACCTCGAACCCGGGACAACTTCAATCAGCCCCAGCATTTT.

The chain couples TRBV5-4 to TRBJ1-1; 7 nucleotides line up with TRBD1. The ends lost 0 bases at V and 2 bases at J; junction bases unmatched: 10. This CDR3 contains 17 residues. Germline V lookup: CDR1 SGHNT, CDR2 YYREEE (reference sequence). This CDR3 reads CASSLGAPGQPNTEAFF. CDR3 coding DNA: TGTGCCAGCAGCTTGGGGGCCCCGGGACAGCCTAACACTGAAGCTTTCTTT.

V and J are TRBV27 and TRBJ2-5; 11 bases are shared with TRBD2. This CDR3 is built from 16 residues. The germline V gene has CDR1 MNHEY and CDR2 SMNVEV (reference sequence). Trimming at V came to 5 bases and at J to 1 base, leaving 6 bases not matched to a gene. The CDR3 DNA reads TGTGCCAGCAGTCCTCTAGCGGGAGGCTTCCAAGAGACCCAGTACTTC. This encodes CASSPLAGGFQETQYF.

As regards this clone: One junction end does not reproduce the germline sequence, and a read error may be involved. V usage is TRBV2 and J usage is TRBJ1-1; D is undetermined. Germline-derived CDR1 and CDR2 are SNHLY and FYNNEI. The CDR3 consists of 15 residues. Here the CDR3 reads CASRQRRAMNTEAFF. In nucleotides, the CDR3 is TGTGCAAGCAGGCAGCGGAGGGCCATGAACACTGAAGCTTTCTTT.

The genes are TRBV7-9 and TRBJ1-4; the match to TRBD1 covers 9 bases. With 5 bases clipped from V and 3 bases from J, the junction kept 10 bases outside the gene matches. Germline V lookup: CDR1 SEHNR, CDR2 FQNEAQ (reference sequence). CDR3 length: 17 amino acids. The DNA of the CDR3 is TGTGCCAGCAGCCCGCCGGGACAGGGCATGGCTAATGAAAAACTGTTTTTT. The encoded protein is CASSPPGQGMANEKLFF.

CDR3 sequence reads: CASSYSGGLNTEAFF. In DNA, the CDR3 is TGTGCCAGCAGTTACTCAGGAGGCCTGAACACTGAAGCTTTCTTT. V gene TRBV6-5 combines with J gene TRBJ1-1; D remains ambiguous. This CDR3 spans 15 amino acids. V lost 0 bases and J 0 bases, leaving 8 bases between the germline ends. Germline-derived CDR1 and CDR2 are MNHEY and SVGAGI.

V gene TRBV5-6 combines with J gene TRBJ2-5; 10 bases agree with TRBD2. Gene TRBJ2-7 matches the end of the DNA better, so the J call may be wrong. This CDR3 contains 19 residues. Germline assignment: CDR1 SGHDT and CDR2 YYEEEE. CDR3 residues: CASSLWGLAGDGGWYEQYF. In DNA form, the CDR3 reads TGTGCCAGCAGCCTTTGGGGGCTAGCGGGAGATGGAGGTTGGTACGAGCAGTACTTC.

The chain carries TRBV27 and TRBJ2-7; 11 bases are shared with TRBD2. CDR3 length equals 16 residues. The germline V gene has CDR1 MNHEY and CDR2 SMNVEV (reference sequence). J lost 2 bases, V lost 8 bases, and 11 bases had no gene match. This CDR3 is CASGLAGPLGTYEQYF. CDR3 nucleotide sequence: TGTGCCAGCGGACTAGCGGGCCCCTTGGGAACCTACGAGCAGTACTTC.

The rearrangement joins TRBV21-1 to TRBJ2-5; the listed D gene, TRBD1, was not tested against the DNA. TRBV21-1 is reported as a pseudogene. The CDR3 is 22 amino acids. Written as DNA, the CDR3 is TGTGCCAGCAGCAAAGAAAGGATTATGACTACGACTCCGGACAGGTCACAAGAGACCCAGTACTTC. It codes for CASSKERIMTTTPDRSQETQYF.

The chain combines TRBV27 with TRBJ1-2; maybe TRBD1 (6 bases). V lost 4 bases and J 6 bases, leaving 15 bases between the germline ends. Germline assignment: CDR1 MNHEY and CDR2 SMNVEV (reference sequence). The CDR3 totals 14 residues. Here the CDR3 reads CASSSLTGRDGYTF. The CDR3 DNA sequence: TGTGCCAGCAGTTCGCTGACAGGAAGGGATGGCTACACCTTC.

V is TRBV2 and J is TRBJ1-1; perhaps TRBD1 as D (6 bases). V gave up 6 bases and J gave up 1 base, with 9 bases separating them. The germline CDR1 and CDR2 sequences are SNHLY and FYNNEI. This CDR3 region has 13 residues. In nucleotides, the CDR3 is TGTGCCAGCAGCCAGGACAGGAACACTGAAGCTTTCTTT. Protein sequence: CASSQDRNTEAFF.

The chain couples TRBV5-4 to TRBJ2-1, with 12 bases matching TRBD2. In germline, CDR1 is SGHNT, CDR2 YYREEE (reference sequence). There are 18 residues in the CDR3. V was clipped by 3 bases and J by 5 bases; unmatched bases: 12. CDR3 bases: TGTGCCAGCAGCTCGAGTCGACTAGCGGGAGCACTCCACAATGAGCAGTTCTTC. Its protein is CASSSSRLAGALHNEQFF.